This T cell receptor beta chain was documented in a study of T cell clonality in common variable immunodeficiency. Libraries were prepared by immunoSEQ multiplex PCR; TCRdb keeps only in-frame clonotypes and omits some of them. The sample was found to contain some 44,000 clones, and every one recurs. This clone was counted only a few times. The sample taken for sequencing was peripheral blood mononuclear cells. The clonotype was recovered from a person aged 18-69 years in good health.

CDR3 loop: CSAADPDTGEQYF. CDR3 bases read: TGCAGTGCAGCGGACCCGGATACTGGCGAG. This chain connects TRBV20-1 to TRBJ2-7, with D perhaps matching TRBD2 (5 bases). Coverage ceases 3 residues before the CDR3 finishes, and the germline J gene fills in the end. The CDR3 covers 13 residues. Germline CDR1 and CDR2: DFQATT and SNEGSKA (reference sequence). V was cut by 6 bases and J by 6 bases, with 18 bases left in between.